The clone carrying this T cell receptor (beta chain) appeared a few times. The time point is: pre-treatment baseline. CDR1 is SGDLS and CDR2 is YYNGEE in the germline V gene. V lost 3 bases, J lost 8 bases, and 12 bases stayed unmatched. The CDR3 sequence is 15 residues long. Sequencing was performed with immunoSEQ multiplex PCR; in TCRdb, only in-frame clones are kept and a portion is missing. The table shows 10,000 to 15,000 clones, with about 82% occurring only once. The data are from a study of blood T cell dynamics during melanoma immunotherapy. The chain links TRBV9 to TRBJ1-2; TRBD1 matches at 8 bases. The sample here was blood, taken from a patient treated with checkpoint blockade. This clonotype originated in a human donor with melanoma. CDR3 bases: TGTGCCAGCAGCGAGGTTTTACAGGGGGTCAGGGGCTACACCTTC. Its protein is CASSEVLQGVRGYTF. Combining the CDR3 with reference TRBV9 and TRBJ1-2 gives the whole variable domain DSGVTQTPKHLITATGQRVTLRCSPRSGDLSVYWYQQSLDQGLQFLIQYYNGEERAKGNILERFSAQQFPDLHSELNLSSLELGDSALYFCASSEVLQGVRGYTFGSGTRLTVV.